The present T cell receptor beta chain was sequenced within a study of beta chain features in type 1 diabetes (dated by TCRdb to about 2018). Study-level background: Mean age, gender distribution, total cell number and subset yield did not differ between patients and healthy donors. A total of approximately 99,000,000 sorted cells were examined across all samples, and RNA yield correlated strongly with the number of cells per subset. In the study, TCRB repertoires of sorted circulating CD4+ T cell subsets from recently diagnosed type 1 diabetes patients were compared with those of matched healthy donors. Naive and central memory subsets were obtained from all 30 or so donors, but regulatory and stem cell-like memory subsets were isolated from only 8 patients and roughly 8 healthy donors.

The High Capacity cDNA Reverse Transcription Kit was used to reverse transcribe all of the isolated RNA, meaning that expressed TCRB transcripts were what got sequenced. Deep immunoSEQ sequencing was applied to naive, central memory and regulatory T cell samples, giving an average of about 3.8 million total reads per sample. Sorted cells were lysed in RLT buffer, and RNA was extracted using DNase-treated RNeasy Micro or Mini kits according to cell number. To prevent cross-contamination, each cell subset was processed individually, whereas patient and healthy donor samples were processed jointly. The immunoSEQ multiplex PCR was used to amplify TCRB sequences from cDNA, yielding 87-bp fragments that span the CDR3 region. The amplicons were sequenced using the Illumina HiSeq platform. Under the source paper's analysis protocol: Synthetic template baselines were used to correct PCR bias computationally, reads within Hamming distance 2 were collapsed together, and singletons that could not be merged were discarded. Reads were aligned against IMGT so that V, D and J genes, CDR3 length and insertions or deletions at six rearrangement sites could be assigned. Within each subset, clonotype counts were normalized to sorted cell number, and only after that were true diversity and Gini coefficients computed with the tcR R package. The overlap coefficient, calculated on TCRB nucleotide sequences, was used to measure repertoire sharing. TCRdb took this table from immuneACCESS and kept in-frame rearrangements with V and J called. Such tables lack part of the clones; where checked against another copy, unresolved V genes explain under half of the gap, and the rest is unexplained. That table is the source of V, J and clone size, and D and trimming were worked out from the DNA. Counted in this sample were 100,000 to 150,000 clones; about a sixth of them appeared once. 2.3% of the sample rests with the top ten.

Each donor gave one peripheral blood draw, averaging roughly 120 mL, which was collected into heparinised tubes. Using a panel that included CD45RO, CCR7, CD25, CD127, CD95 and CD27, naive, central memory, regulatory and stem cell-like memory CD4+ T cells were sorted on a BD FACSAria II. Purity was above 95% for every sorted population. PBMCs were separated immediately by Lymphoprep density gradient centrifugation and were stained directly, without being cultured. So that batch effects would be minimized, each experiment stained and sorted samples in pairs, pairing one healthy donor with one patient. This clone was seen many times. Which antigen it targets is not known. Per-base quality was not reported, and no clone a single base away is much larger than it. What the research found in general, with its limitations: PCR might favor shorter templates, but patient and control samples were amplified and corrected together, so any skew would affect both groups equally. Because small numbers of individuals were included in the HLA sub-analyses, any influence of HLA type on TCRB rearrangement was left unresolved. Type 1 diabetes patients showed a moderate but significant shortening of TCRB CDR3 length in all four CD4+ subsets. At VDJ recombination sites, type 1 diabetes patients had fewer insertions and more deleted nucleotides, which implies abnormalities in thymic rearrangement. Sequencing cDNA rather than genomic DNA could over-represent highly expressing activated cells, although activation and CD3 levels did not differ between groups. Naive, central memory and regulatory TCRB repertoires appeared to be more alike among patients than among healthy donors.

Sequences SGDLS (CDR1) and YYNGEE (CDR2) are obtained from the germline V gene. Trimming accounts for 3 bases at V and 0 bases at J, while the number of junction bases matched to no gene is 4. The CDR3, cysteine through phenylalanine, is 15 amino acids long. CDR3 DNA is the only sequence kept; it has 45 bases, read in frame from the first base. Material: central memory CD4+ T cells from blood. The rearranged chain carries TRBV9 and TRBJ2-3, with 7 bases in between that match TRBD1. The receptor's source is a man aged 30 to 45 with type 1 diabetes. The CDR3 loop reads CASSAEGQSTDTQYF. The DNA sequence is given as TGTGCCAGCAGCGCCGAGGGACAGAGCACAGATACGCAGTATTTT.